This entry features one T cell receptor beta chain sequence. What it binds is not known. This specimen comes from a study of radiotherapy plus CTLA-4 blockade in lung cancer. Study details: Objective responses arose in 15% to 20% of patients, and approximately 28% experienced disease control.

CTLA-4 blockade using ipilimumab, together with focal radiation, was received by patients with chemo-refractory metastatic non-small-cell lung cancer. The protocol was immunoSEQ multiplex PCR, while the TCRdb copy is restricted to in-frame clones and leaves out a portion. The sample lists around 99,000 clones, 80% to 90% seen once, with approximately 5% in the top ten. The CDR3 has 12 residues. V gave up 5 bases and J gave up 1 base, with 8 bases separating them. Germline V CDR1 and CDR2: GTSNPN, SVGIG (reference sequence). Study findings and constraints: Researchers report tumor-derived TCR clones expanding in blood after radiotherapy plus ipilimumab. Early clone dynamics of blood T cells, plus interferon-beta, reportedly predicted response best.

This sequence joins TRBV30 and TRBJ1-1; D possibly corresponds to TRBD1 (5 bases). This sample comprised peripheral blood, obtained from a patient treated with radiotherapy plus ipilimumab. This receptor was identified in a human donor with non-small cell lung cancer that progressed on radiotherapy plus ipilimumab. The CDR3 loop reads CAWGRGNTEAFF. Written as DNA, the CDR3 is TGTGCCTGGGGGAGGGGGAACACTGAAGCTTTCTTT.